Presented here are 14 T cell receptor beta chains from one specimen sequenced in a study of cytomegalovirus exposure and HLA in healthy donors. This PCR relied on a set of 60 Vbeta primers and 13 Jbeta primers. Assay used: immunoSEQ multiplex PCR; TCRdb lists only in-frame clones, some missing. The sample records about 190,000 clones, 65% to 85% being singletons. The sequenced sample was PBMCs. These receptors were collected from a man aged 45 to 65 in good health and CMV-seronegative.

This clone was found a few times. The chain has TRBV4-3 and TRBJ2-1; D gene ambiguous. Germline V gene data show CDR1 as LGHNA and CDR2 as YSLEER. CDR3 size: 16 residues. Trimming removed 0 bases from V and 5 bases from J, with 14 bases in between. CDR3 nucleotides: TGCGCCAGCAGCCAAGACGGAGCTAGAATAAACAATGAGCAGTTCTTC. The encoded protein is CASSQDGARINNEQFF.

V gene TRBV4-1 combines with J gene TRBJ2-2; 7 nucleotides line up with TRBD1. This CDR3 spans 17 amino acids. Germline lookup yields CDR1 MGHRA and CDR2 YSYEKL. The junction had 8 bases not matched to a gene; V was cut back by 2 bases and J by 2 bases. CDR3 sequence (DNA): TGCGCCAGCAGCCAACAATTCGGGACAGTAAACACCGGGGAGCTGTTTTTT. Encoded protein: CASSQQFGTVNTGELFF.

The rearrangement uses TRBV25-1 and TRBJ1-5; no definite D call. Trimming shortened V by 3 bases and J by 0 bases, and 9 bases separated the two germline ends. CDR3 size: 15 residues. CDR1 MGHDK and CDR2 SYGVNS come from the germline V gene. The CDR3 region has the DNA TGTGCCAGCAGTGAGTCAGACAATAGCAATCAGCCCCAGCATTTT. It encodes CASSESDNSNQPQHF. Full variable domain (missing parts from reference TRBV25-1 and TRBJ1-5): EADIYQTPRYLVIGTGKKITLECSQTMGHDKMYWYQQDPGMELHLIHYSYGVNSTEKGDLSSESTVSRIRTEHFPLTLESARPSHTSQYLCASSESDNSNQPQHFGDGTRLSIL.

CDR3 sequence: CASSVVAGDNEQFF. CDR3 in DNA: TGTGCCAGCAGCGTAGTAGCGGGGGACAATGAGCAGTTCTTC. The chain uses TRBV9 and TRBJ2-1, with TRBD2 matching 9 bases. The CDR3 has 14 amino acids. Germline V gives CDR1 SGDLS, CDR2 YYNGEE. The J segment lost 5 bases and the V segment lost 0 bases, leaving 0 bases of the junction unmatched.

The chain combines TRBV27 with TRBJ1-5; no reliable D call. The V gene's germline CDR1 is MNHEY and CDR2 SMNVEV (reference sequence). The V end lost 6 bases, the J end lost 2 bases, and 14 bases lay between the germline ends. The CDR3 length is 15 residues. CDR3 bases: TGTGCCAGCAGCCGCGGGGATATCGGCAATCAGCCCCAGCATTTT. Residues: CASSRGDIGNQPQHF.

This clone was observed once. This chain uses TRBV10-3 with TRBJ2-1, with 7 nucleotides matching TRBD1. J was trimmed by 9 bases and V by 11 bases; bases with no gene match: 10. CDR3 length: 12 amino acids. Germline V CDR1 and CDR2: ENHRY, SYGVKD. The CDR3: CASEGASSEQFF. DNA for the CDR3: TGTGCCTCCGAGGGGGCCTCGAGTGAGCAGTTCTTC.

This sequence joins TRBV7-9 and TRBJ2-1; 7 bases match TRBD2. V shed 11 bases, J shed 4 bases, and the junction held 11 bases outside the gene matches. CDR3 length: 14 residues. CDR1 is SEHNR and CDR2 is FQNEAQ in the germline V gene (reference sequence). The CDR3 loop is CAGIIGRAYNEQFF. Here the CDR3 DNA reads TGTGCCGGCATTATTGGGAGGGCATACAATGAGCAGTTCTTC.

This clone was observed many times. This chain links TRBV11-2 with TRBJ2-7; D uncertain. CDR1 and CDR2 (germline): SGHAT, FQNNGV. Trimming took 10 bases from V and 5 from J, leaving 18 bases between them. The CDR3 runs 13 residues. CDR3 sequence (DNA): TGTGCCACCGCTCGCGGATCACTGGACGAGCAGTACTTC. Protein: CATARGSLDEQYF.

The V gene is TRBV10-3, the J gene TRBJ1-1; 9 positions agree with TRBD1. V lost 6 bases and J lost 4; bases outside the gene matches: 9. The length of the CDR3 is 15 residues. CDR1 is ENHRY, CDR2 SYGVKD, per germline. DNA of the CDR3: TGTGCCATCAGAGATACAGGGGGCCGGGCCACTGAAGCTTTCTTT. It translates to CAIRDTGGRATEAFF.

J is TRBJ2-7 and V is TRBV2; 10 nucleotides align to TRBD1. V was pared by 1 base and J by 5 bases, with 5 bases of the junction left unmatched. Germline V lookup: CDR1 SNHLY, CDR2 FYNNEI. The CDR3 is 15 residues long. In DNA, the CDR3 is TGTGCCAGCAGTGAAGGGGGACAGGGGAGGAACGAGCAGTACTTC. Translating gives CASSEGGQGRNEQYF.

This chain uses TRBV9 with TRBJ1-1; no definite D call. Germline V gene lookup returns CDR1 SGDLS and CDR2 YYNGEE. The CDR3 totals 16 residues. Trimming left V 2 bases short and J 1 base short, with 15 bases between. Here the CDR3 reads CASSVLPSTANTEAFF. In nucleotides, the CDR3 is TGTGCCAGCAGCGTCCTCCCGAGTACAGCGAACACTGAAGCTTTCTTT. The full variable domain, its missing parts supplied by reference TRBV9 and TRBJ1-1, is DSGVTQTPKHLITATGQRVTLRCSPRSGDLSVYWYQQSLDQGLQFLIQYYNGEERAKGNILERFSAQQFPDLHSELNLSSLELGDSALYFCASSVLPSTANTEAFFGQGTRLTVV.

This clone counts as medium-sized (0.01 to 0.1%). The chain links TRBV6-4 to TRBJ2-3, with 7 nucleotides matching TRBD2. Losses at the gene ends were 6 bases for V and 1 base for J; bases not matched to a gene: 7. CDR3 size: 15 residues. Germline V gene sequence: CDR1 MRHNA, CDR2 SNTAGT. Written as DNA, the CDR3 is TGTGCCAGCAGCAAGACCGCGGGGGGCACAGATACGCAGTATTTT. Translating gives CASSKTAGGTDTQYF.

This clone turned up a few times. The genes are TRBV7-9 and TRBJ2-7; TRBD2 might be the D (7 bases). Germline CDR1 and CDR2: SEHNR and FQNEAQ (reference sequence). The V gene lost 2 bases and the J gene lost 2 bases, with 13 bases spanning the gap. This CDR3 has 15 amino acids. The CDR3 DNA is TGTGCCAGCAGCTTATTGGGGGCGGGAGCCTACGAGCAGTACTTC. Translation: CASSLLGAGAYEQYF.

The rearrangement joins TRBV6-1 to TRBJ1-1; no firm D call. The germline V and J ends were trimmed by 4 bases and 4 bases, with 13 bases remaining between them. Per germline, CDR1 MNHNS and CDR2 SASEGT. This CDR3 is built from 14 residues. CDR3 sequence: CASSALGGSTEAFF. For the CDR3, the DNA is TGTGCCAGCAGTGCCTTAGGAGGGTCCACTGAAGCTTTCTTT.